A selection of T cell receptor beta chains follows, all from one sample in a study of T-cell memory formation after mild COVID-19. TCRdb ran MiXCR on the 5' RACE reads and lists one entry per CDR3 protein. The repertoire holds 550,000 to 600,000 distinct CDR3 sequences, with about 18% as singletons. Sequencing was done on a sample of PBMCs or a T cell subset sorted from them (not recorded which). These TCRs come from an adult woman who had mild COVID-19 (a few samples of this study predate the infection). Cell type and time point are not known. The CDR3 runs from the conserved cysteine through the conserved F or W. The D gene is left open where the match is weak. Rows give clone size only sometimes, using once, few, many, or a class for an expanded clone.

v_call,j_call,clone_size,d_call,cdr3_aa,cdr3_nt
TRBV3-1,TRBJ1-1,NA,NA,CASNFGGTEAFF,TGTGCCAGCAATTTCGGCGGGACTGAAGCTTTCTTT
TRBV13,TRBJ1-3,NA,NA,CASSAMGASGNTIYF,TGTGCCAGCAGTGCTATGGGGGCCTCTGGAAACACCATATATTTT
TRBV14,TRBJ1-1,NA,TRBD1,CASSQIQGLNTEAFF,TGTGCCAGCAGCCAGATACAGGGGTTGAACACTGAAGCTTTCTTT
TRBV7-8,TRBJ1-2,few,NA,CASSLTDPGNYGYTF,TGTGCCAGCAGCTTAACCGATCCGGGCAACTATGGCTACACCTTC
TRBV20-1,TRBJ2-5,few,NA,CSPNNRRGIETQYF,TGCAGTCCTAACAACAGGAGGGGGATAGAGACCCAGTACTTC
TRBV5-1,TRBJ2-2,few,NA,CASSLKIGERGELFF,TGCGCCAGCAGCTTGAAGATCGGCGAAAGGGGGGAGCTGTTTTTT
TRBV14,TRBJ2-1,NA,NA,CASSNPRSRIYNEQFF,TGTGCCAGCAGCAACCCAAGATCCCGGATCTACAATGAGCAGTTCTTC
TRBV27,TRBJ2-1,NA,NA,CASSQGGTAHNEQFF,TGTGCCAGCAGTCAAGGGGGGACCGCTCACAATGAGCAGTTCTTC
TRBV30,TRBJ1-1,NA,NA,CAWSVYTMNTEAFF,TGTGCCTGGAGTGTTTACACGATGAACACTGAAGCTTTCTTT
TRBV7-2,TRBJ2-5,NA,TRBD1,CASSSRQGGTQYF,TGTGCCAGCAGCAGTCGACAGGGTGGGACCCAGTACTTC
TRBV20-1,TRBJ2-3,NA,NA,CSAPPGERSTDTQYF,TGCAGTGCCCCCCCGGGGGAGCGAAGCACAGATACGCAGTATTTT
TRBV3-1,TRBJ1-3,few,NA,CASSPISRTPGNTIYF,TGTGCCAGCAGCCCGATTAGTAGGACTCCTGGAAACACCATATATTTT
TRBV6-1,TRBJ2-5,NA,NA,CASTAPGNQETQYF,TGTGCCAGCACCGCCCCAGGGAATCAAGAGACCCAGTACTTC
TRBV29-1,TRBJ2-7,NA,TRBD1,CSVRKGANRVLQSSYEQYF,TGCAGCGTTCGTAAGGGGGCCAACCGGGTTCTGCAAAGCTCCTACGAGCAGTACTTC
TRBV4-1,TRBJ1-3,NA,NA,CASSQVSVPGNTIYF,TGCGCCAGCAGCCAAGTATCGGTCCCGGGGAACACCATATATTTT
TRBV15,TRBJ1-5,NA,NA,CATSRERGWPQHF,TGTGCCACCAGCCGGGAAAGGGGCTGGCCCCAGCATTTT
TRBV20-1,TRBJ2-7,NA,TRBD1,CSGGQGLYEQYF,TGCAGTGGGGGACAGGGTCTGTACGAGCAGTACTTC
TRBV4-2,TRBJ1-3,NA,TRBD1,CASSQEVRGPSGNTIYF,TGTGCCAGCAGCCAAGAGGTCAGGGGGCCATCTGGAAACACCATATATTTT
TRBV7-2,TRBJ2-3,NA,TRBD2,CASTRNLAGGPGDTQYF,TGTGCCAGCACCCGAAACCTAGCGGGAGGGCCGGGAGATACGCAGTATTTT
TRBV20-1,TRBJ2-5,few,TRBD2,CSARAGTIQETQYF,TGCAGTGCTAGAGCCGGGACTATACAAGAGACCCAGTACTTC
TRBV12-3/TRBV12-4,TRBJ2-7,few,TRBD2,CASKKGLAYSYEQYF,TGTGCCAGCAAAAAAGGACTAGCTTACTCCTACGAGCAGTACTTC
TRBV5-1,TRBJ1-2,few,NA,CASSLTVFNYGYTF,TGCGCCAGCAGCTTGACTGTATTTAACTATGGCTACACCTTC
TRBV7-2,TRBJ2-1,few,NA,CASSLSAASSYNEQFF,TGTGCCAGCAGTCTTTCAGCGGCGAGCTCCTACAATGAGCAGTTCTTC
TRBV7-2,TRBJ2-3,few,TRBD2,CASSPRTSRTDTQYF,TGTGCCAGCAGTCCAAGGACTAGTCGCACAGATACGCAGTATTTT
TRBV15,TRBJ2-7,NA,NA,CATSRDHKQTWTYEQYF,TGTGCCACCAGCAGAGATCACAAGCAGACATGGACCTACGAGCAGTACTTC
TRBV6-5,TRBJ2-1,NA,TRBD2,CASSSGLAGALNEQFF,TGTGCCAGCAGTTCGGGACTAGCGGGGGCCCTTAATGAGCAGTTCTTC
TRBV20-1,TRBJ1-1,NA,TRBD1,CSASGTGGFDTEAFF,TGCAGTGCTAGCGGGACAGGGGGATTCGACACTGAAGCTTTCTTT
TRBV5-1,TRBJ2-3,few,NA,CASSLDTTGSGTQYF,TGCGCCAGCAGCTTGGACACCACAGGGTCGGGTACGCAGTATTTT